This T cell receptor beta chain was documented in a study of blood T cell repertoires in COVID-19. Study summary: The analysed material was cDNA or gDNA that came from T cells, B-cell-depleted T cells, or PBMCs.

CDR1 is LNHDA, CDR2 SQIVND, per germline (reference sequence). With 5 bases removed from V and 1 base from J, the gap between germline ends came to 14 bases. The CDR3 length is 15 residues. Sequencing was performed with immunoSEQ multiplex PCR; in TCRdb, only in-frame clones are kept and a portion is missing. The data contain about 240,000 clones, around nine tenths of them singletons. Assignment of participants to cohorts was predicated upon participant-reported clinical history. The gene calls are TRBV19 and TRBJ1-1, with D perhaps matching TRBD1 (6 bases). Material for sequencing was PBMCs or T cells enriched from blood (not recorded which). The TCR originated in a woman in her twenties or thirties who had recovered from COVID-19. This CDR3 is CASSGRTAENTEAFF. Here the CDR3 DNA reads TGTGCCAGTAGTGGGCGGACAGCGGAGAACACTGAAGCTTTCTTT.